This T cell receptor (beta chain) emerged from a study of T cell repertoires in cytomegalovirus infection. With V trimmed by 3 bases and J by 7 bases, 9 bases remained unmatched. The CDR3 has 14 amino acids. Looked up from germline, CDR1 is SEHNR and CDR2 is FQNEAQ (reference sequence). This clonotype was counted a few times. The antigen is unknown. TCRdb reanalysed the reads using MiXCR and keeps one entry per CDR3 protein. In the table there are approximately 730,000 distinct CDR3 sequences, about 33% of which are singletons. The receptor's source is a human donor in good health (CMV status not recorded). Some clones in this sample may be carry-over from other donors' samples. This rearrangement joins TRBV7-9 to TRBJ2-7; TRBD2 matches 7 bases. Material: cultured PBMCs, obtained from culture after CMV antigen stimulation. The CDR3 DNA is TGTGCCAGCAGCTTCCGGCGGGAGCTGGGAGAGCAGTACTTC. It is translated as CASSFRRELGEQYF.